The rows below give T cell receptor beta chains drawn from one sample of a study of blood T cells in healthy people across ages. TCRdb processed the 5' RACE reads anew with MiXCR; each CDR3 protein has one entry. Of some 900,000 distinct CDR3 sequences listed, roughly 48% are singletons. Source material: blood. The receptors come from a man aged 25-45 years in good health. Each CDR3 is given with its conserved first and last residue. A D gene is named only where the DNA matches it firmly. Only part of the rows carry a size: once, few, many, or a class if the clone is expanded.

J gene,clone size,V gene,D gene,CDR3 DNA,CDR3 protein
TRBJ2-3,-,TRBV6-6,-,TGTGCCAGCAGTTACTCGGCGACAGCCCCAGATACGCAGTATTTT,CASSYSATAPDTQYF
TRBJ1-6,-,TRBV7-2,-,TGTGCCAGCAGCTTAGGCCAAAGTGCCAATTCACCCCTCCACTTT,CASSLGQSANSPLHF
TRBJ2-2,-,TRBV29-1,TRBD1,TGCAGCGTTCTTTGGACAGGGTGGGCCGGGGAGCTGTTTTTT,CSVLWTGWAGELFF
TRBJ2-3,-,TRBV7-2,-,TGTGCCAGCAGCGCTAGACAGCACGCAGATACGCAGTATTTT,CASSARQHADTQYF
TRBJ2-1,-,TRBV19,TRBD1,TGTGCCAGTACCAGACAGGGGGCGCGTAACAATGAGCAGTTCTTC,CASTRQGARNNEQFF
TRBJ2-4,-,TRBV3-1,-,TGTGCCAGCAGCCTAAGTTTGGGACAACTAACCAAAAACATTCAGTACTTC,CASSLSLGQLTKNIQYF
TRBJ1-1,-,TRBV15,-,TGTGCCACCAGCAGAGAGGTTGGGGGAGCTTTCTTT,CATSREVGGAFF
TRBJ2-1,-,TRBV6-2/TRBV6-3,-,TGTGCCAGCAGTGACCGGGACTCCCGCTACAATGAGCAGTTCTTC,CASSDRDSRYNEQFF
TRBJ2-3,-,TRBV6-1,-,TGTGCCAGCAGCTCAACGTATTTACTGGGTGGCACAGATACGCAGTATTTT,CASSSTYLLGGTDTQYF
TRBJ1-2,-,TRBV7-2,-,TGTGCCAGCAGCCCGATTTTTGACGGCGGGATCTATGGCTACACCTTC,CASSPIFDGGIYGYTF
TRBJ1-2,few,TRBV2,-,TGTGCCAGCAGTGGATCAGACTATGGCTACACCTTC,CASSGSDYGYTF
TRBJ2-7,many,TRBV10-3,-,TGTGCCATCAGTGAAACATTGAGGGACCGAAGCTCCTACGAGCAGTACTTC,CAISETLRDRSSYEQYF
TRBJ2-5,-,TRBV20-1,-,TGCAGTGCTCACCCGGGGGTTCAAGAGACCCAGAACTTC,CSAHPGVQETQNF
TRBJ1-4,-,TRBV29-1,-,TGCAGCGTTCGTTCCGATACAGGGTTCCCTAATGAAAAACTGTTTTTT,CSVRSDTGFPNEKLFF
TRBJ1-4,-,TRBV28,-,TGTGCCAGCAGCCCAACGGGGCTTACGCGTGAAAAACTGTTTTTT,CASSPTGLTREKLFF
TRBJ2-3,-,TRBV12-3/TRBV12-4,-,TGTGCCAGCGGGGAAGGAGCCAAGCAGTATTTT,CASGEGAKQYF
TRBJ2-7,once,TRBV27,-,TGTGCCAGCAGTTTGACGTTTCACTACGAGCAGTACTTC,CASSLTFHYEQYF
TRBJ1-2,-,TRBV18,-,TGTGCCAGCTCAACCAGCGAGACAAACTATGGCTACACCTTC,CASSTSETNYGYTF
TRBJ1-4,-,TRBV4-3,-,TGCGCCAGCATCCAAGATGCCCTAGTTGGTGAAAAACTGTTTTTT,CASIQDALVGEKLFF
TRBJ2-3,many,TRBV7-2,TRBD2,TGTGCCAGCAGCTTAGGTCGTGGTAGCGGGGTCCCTGATACGCAGTATTTT,CASSLGRGSGVPDTQYF
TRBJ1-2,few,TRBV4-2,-,TGTGCCAGCAACTCGCACGGATATGGCTACACCTTC,CASNSHGYGYTF
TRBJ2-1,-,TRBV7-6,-,TGTGCCAGCAGCTTAGCGGGGCAGGGTATCTACAATGAGCAGTTCTTC,CASSLAGQGIYNEQFF
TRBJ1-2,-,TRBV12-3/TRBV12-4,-,TGTGCCAGCAGTTCGATGGGCCTCCTTGGCTACACCTTC,CASSSMGLLGYTF
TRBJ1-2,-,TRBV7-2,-,TGTGCCAGCAGCTTACGTGGGTCTGGCTACACCTTC,CASSLRGSGYTF
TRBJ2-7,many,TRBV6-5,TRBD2,TGTGCCAGCAGCTCGACTAGCGGGGGTTACGAGCAGTACTTC,CASSSTSGGYEQYF
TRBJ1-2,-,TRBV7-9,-,TGTGCCAGCAGCTTCGTGGCAGGGGTAATCTATGGCTACACCTTC,CASSFVAGVIYGYTF
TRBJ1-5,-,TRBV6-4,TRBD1,TGTGCTAGCAGTGACGGAACAGGGGGTCAGCCCCAGCATTTT,CASSDGTGGQPQHF
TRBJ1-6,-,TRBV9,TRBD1,TGTGCCAGCAGCCCCGGACAGGAAAACTCACCCCTCCACTTT,CASSPGQENSPLHF